These T cell receptor beta chains were read from a single sample in a study of blood T cells in healthy people across ages. TCRdb ran MiXCR on the 5' RACE reads and lists one entry per CDR3 protein. Of about 800,000 distinct CDR3 sequences in the sample, 20% to 30% were seen once. This sample was also put to use in a study of T cells of mothers and their children.

The sequenced material came from blood. Receptors were obtained from a boy aged 10-17 years in good health. The CDR3 runs from the conserved cysteine through the conserved F or W. The D gene is left open where the match is weak. Where a row states a size, it is once, few, many or the class of an expanded clone; other rows omit it.

CDR3 DNA: TGTGCCAGCAGTTTGAGGGGGATTAATGAAAAACTGTTTTTT; CDR3 protein: CASSLRGINEKLFF; D gene: .; clone size: .; V gene: TRBV28; J gene: TRBJ1-4
CDR3 DNA: TGTGCCAGCAGCACTAGCACCGGGACTAGACGCGATGAGCAGTTCTTC; CDR3 protein: CASSTSTGTRRDEQFF; D gene: TRBD2; clone size: few; V gene: TRBV7-9; J gene: TRBJ2-1
CDR3 DNA: TGCAGTGCGCGAACTTACGGTTACGAGCAGTACTTC; CDR3 protein: CSARTYGYEQYF; D gene: .; clone size: .; V gene: TRBV20-1; J gene: TRBJ2-7
CDR3 DNA: TGCGCCAGCAGCTTAATGGGAGTCCAAGAGACCCAGTACTTC; CDR3 protein: CASSLMGVQETQYF; D gene: .; clone size: .; V gene: TRBV5-1; J gene: TRBJ2-5
CDR3 DNA: TGTGCCAGCACCCTCACAGGGGGAATCCGCTCACCCCTCCACTTT; CDR3 protein: CASTLTGGIRSPLHF; D gene: TRBD1; clone size: few; V gene: TRBV6-1; J gene: TRBJ1-6
CDR3 DNA: TGTGCCAGCAGTTTGACACTGAGTAGCAATGAGCAGTTCTTC; CDR3 protein: CASSLTLSSNEQFF; D gene: .; clone size: .; V gene: TRBV28; J gene: TRBJ2-1
CDR3 DNA: TGTGCCACCCCGTTGAGGGTAGAAGGTGAAAAACTGTTTTTT; CDR3 protein: CATPLRVEGEKLFF; D gene: .; clone size: once; V gene: TRBV19; J gene: TRBJ1-4
CDR3 DNA: TGCAGTAGGGACAGGGCAAACACTGAAGCTTTCTTT; CDR3 protein: CSRDRANTEAFF; D gene: TRBD1; clone size: many; V gene: TRBV20-1; J gene: TRBJ1-1
CDR3 DNA: TGTGCCAGCAGCTTTGGCCTCTACGAGCAGTACTTC; CDR3 protein: CASSFGLYEQYF; D gene: .; clone size: few; V gene: TRBV5-5; J gene: TRBJ2-7
CDR3 DNA: TGTGCCAGCAGCCCCACGGGGGGCGCACCCCATGGCTACACCTTC; CDR3 protein: CASSPTGGAPHGYTF; D gene: .; clone size: .; V gene: TRBV6-6; J gene: TRBJ1-2
CDR3 DNA: TGTGCCATCAGTGAGACTTCTAGCGGGGGTTCCTACGAGCAGTACTTC; CDR3 protein: CAISETSSGGSYEQYF; D gene: TRBD2; clone size: few; V gene: TRBV10-3; J gene: TRBJ2-7
CDR3 DNA: TGTGCCAGCAGTTACAAGGACAGGGGGGGACAAGAGACCCAGTACTTC; CDR3 protein: CASSYKDRGGQETQYF; D gene: TRBD1; clone size: .; V gene: TRBV6-6; J gene: TRBJ2-5
CDR3 DNA: TGTGCCAGCTCACCAACTTTAGCGAACACTGAAGCTTTCTTT; CDR3 protein: CASSPTLANTEAFF; D gene: .; clone size: .; V gene: TRBV18; J gene: TRBJ1-1
CDR3 DNA: TGTGCCAGCAGCTTAGCTACGCAACTACCTACCAATGAGCAGTTCTTC; CDR3 protein: CASSLATQLPTNEQFF; D gene: .; clone size: .; V gene: TRBV7-9; J gene: TRBJ2-1
CDR3 DNA: TGCGCCAGCAGGAGACAGGGAGGAGGGTACGAGCAGTACTTC; CDR3 protein: CASRRQGGGYEQYF; D gene: .; clone size: .; V gene: TRBV5-1; J gene: TRBJ2-7
CDR3 DNA: TGCAGTGCTAGATCCGACTATGGCTACACCTTC; CDR3 protein: CSARSDYGYTF; D gene: .; clone size: few; V gene: TRBV20-1; J gene: TRBJ1-2
CDR3 DNA: TGTGCCAGCAGCCTTAGACCGACCGGTGAGCAGTTCTTC; CDR3 protein: CASSLRPTGEQFF; D gene: .; clone size: .; V gene: TRBV6-5; J gene: TRBJ2-1
CDR3 DNA: TGTGCCAGCTATGTCCGGGGCGGGAAACTGTTTTTT; CDR3 protein: CASYVRGGKLFF; D gene: .; clone size: few; V gene: TRBV2; J gene: TRBJ1-4
CDR3 DNA: TGTGCCAGCAGTTTTAGTAGCGGGAGGGCCGATGAGCAGTTCTTC; CDR3 protein: CASSFSSGRADEQFF; D gene: TRBD2; clone size: .; V gene: TRBV12-3/TRBV12-4; J gene: TRBJ2-1
CDR3 DNA: TGTGCCAGCTCACCCTCAACGATAACGGCCAAGGCTGGAAACACCATATATTTT; CDR3 protein: CASSPSTITAKAGNTIYF; D gene: .; clone size: .; V gene: TRBV18; J gene: TRBJ1-3
CDR3 DNA: TGTGCCAGCAGTTTTGAAGCTAGCGGGGGGGCAAATGAGCAGTTCTTC; CDR3 protein: CASSFEASGGANEQFF; D gene: TRBD2; clone size: .; V gene: TRBV28; J gene: TRBJ2-1
CDR3 DNA: TGTGCCAGCAGGTACATTACACAGGGGGCGTATACGGTCCTGACTTTC; CDR3 protein: CASRYITQGAYTVLTF; D gene: TRBD1; clone size: few; V gene: TRBV6-5; J gene: TRBJ2-6
CDR3 DNA: TGCGCCAGCAGCCAAGGAGACACCGACCGTCATACGCAGTACTTT; CDR3 protein: CASSQGDTDRHTQYF; D gene: .; clone size: .; V gene: TRBV4-1; J gene: TRBJ2-3
CDR3 DNA: TGCAGCGTTGATCTCCGGGGATTGAACACTGAAGCTTTCTTT; CDR3 protein: CSVDLRGLNTEAFF; D gene: .; clone size: .; V gene: TRBV29-1; J gene: TRBJ1-1
CDR3 DNA: TGTGCCAGCAGTGATATAGCGGGAGTGGAAGAGACCCAGTACTTC; CDR3 protein: CASSDIAGVEETQYF; D gene: TRBD2; clone size: .; V gene: TRBV11-2; J gene: TRBJ2-5
CDR3 DNA: TGCAGTGCTAGCCGGACAGCGAACTCCTACGAGCAGTACTTC; CDR3 protein: CSASRTANSYEQYF; D gene: .; clone size: few; V gene: TRBV20-1; J gene: TRBJ2-7
CDR3 DNA: TGCGCCAGCAGCTTGGAATCGGGGGGCCCCACAGATACGCAGTATTTT; CDR3 protein: CASSLESGGPTDTQYF; D gene: .; clone size: .; V gene: TRBV5-1; J gene: TRBJ2-3
CDR3 DNA: TGCAGCGTTTGGCTTACTCGGGGGTACCAAGAGACCCAGTACTTC; CDR3 protein: CSVWLTRGYQETQYF; D gene: .; clone size: .; V gene: TRBV29-1; J gene: TRBJ2-5
CDR3 DNA: TGCGCCAGCAGCCCTCGGACAGGGGGCGTAGAAAAACTGTTTTTT; CDR3 protein: CASSPRTGGVEKLFF; D gene: TRBD1; clone size: .; V gene: TRBV4-3; J gene: TRBJ1-4
CDR3 DNA: TGTGCCAGCAGGCCGAGGGCGGACACTGAAGCTTTCTTT; CDR3 protein: CASRPRADTEAFF; D gene: .; clone size: few; V gene: TRBV28; J gene: TRBJ1-1
CDR3 DNA: TGCAGTGTCGGCCAGGGGAACAATGAGCAGTTCTTC; CDR3 protein: CSVGQGNNEQFF; D gene: .; clone size: .; V gene: TRBV20-1; J gene: TRBJ2-1